This entry features one T cell receptor beta chain sequence. The protocol was immunoSEQ multiplex PCR, while the TCRdb copy is restricted to in-frame clones and leaves out a portion. The data show about 610,000 clones, around nine tenths seen once. The data derive from a study of shared T cell receptors in the human thymus. The CDR3 extends over 16 amino acids. Trimming stripped 0 bases from V and 4 bases from J, with 16 bases between. Per germline, CDR1 GTSNPN and CDR2 SVGIG (reference sequence). The sample was also linked to a second study, of human thymus T cells. That paper notes: The sample donors, healthy Finnish infants, were having corrective surgery for congenital heart defects. The source of the thymus tissue was resections taken during corrective heart surgery. Thymic and blood repertoires appeared to display a bias in their usage of V and J genes. Unrelated individuals reportedly shared highly overlapping thymic TCR repertoires.

The sequence was collected from a boy under two years old with a congenital heart defect. Sequences were obtained from thymocytes. The chain combines TRBV30 with TRBJ2-1; weak D call: TRBD2 (6 bases). Here the CDR3 reads CAWSVLGDSRYNEQFF. CDR3 DNA: TGTGCCTGGAGTGTACTGGGGGACTCCAGATACAATGAGCAGTTCTTC.